A single sample gave rise to the 17 T cell receptor beta chains below, sequenced in a study of identical twins. TCRdb independently ran MiXCR on the 5' RACE reads; one entry per CDR3 protein. Here the sample spans hundreds of thousands of distinct CDR3 sequences, less than 7% being singletons. Sequenced: naive T cells sorted from blood. The source is a man younger than 35 in good health.

V and J are TRBV6-2 or TRBV6-3 and TRBJ2-3; 12 bases are a match to TRBD2. J was trimmed by 6 bases and V by 6 bases; bases with no gene match: 13. CDR3 length: 17 residues. Germline CDR1 MNHEY, CDR2 SVGEGT. Here the CDR3 reads CASSSPRTSGRLDTQYF. In DNA form, the CDR3 reads TGTGCCAGCAGCTCGCCCAGAACTAGCGGGAGGTTGGATACGCAGTATTTT.

This clonotype was seen at least ten times. The V and J genes are TRBV5-1 and TRBJ2-7; D is unclear. Trimming pared 3 bases from V and 0 bases from J, leaving 7 bases between. Per germline, CDR1 SGHRS and CDR2 YFSETQ. The CDR3 is made up of 13 amino acids. The CDR3 DNA is TGCGCCAGCAGCTGGCGGAGCTCCTACGAGCAGTACTTC. It translates to CASSWRSSYEQYF.

This clonotype was seen repeatedly, ten times or more. This sequence joins TRBV24-1 and TRBJ2-7; D not certain. Looked up from germline, CDR1 is KGHDR and CDR2 is SFDVKD. The CDR3 has 12 residues. V lost 4 bases, J lost 2 bases, and 5 bases lay in between. DNA for the CDR3: TGTGCCACCAGTGACAGAACCTACGAGCAGTACTTC. It yields the protein CATSDRTYEQYF.

This clonotype was recorded a few times. The V call is TRBV19, the J call TRBJ2-5; 8 nucleotides match TRBD2. This CDR3 has 11 amino acids. The germline V gene encodes CDR1 LNHDA and CDR2 SQIVND (reference sequence). The trim removed 8 bases at V and 5 bases at J, leaving 1 base unmatched. CDR3 amino acids: CASAGGETQYF. CDR3 coding DNA: TGTGCCAGTGCGGGAGGCGAGACCCAGTACTTC.

This clonotype was counted many times. The chain joins TRBV27 to TRBJ2-1, with 12 bases lining up with TRBD2. The J segment lost 7 bases and the V segment lost 7 bases, leaving 8 bases of the junction unmatched. Germline V CDR1 and CDR2: MNHEY, SMNVEV (reference sequence). The CDR3 totals 15 residues. The CDR3 spells CASTMGLAGINEQFF. CDR3 in DNA: TGTGCCAGCACCATGGGACTAGCGGGTATAAATGAGCAGTTCTTC.

This clonotype showed up many times. The rearrangement links TRBV6-2 or TRBV6-3 to TRBJ1-1, with D possibly being TRBD1 (6 bases). V was pared by 4 bases and J by 10 bases, with 16 bases between. The CDR3 consists of 13 residues. CDR1 and CDR2 from the germline V gene are MNHEY and SVGEGT. This CDR3 is CASSSGHSEGAFF. The CDR3 nucleotides are TGTGCCAGCAGTTCGGGACACTCCGAGGGAGCTTTCTTT.

This clonotype was recorded many times. The chain has TRBV4-2 and TRBJ2-1; TRBD2 agrees at 11 bases. The CDR3 runs to 19 residues. Germline assignment: CDR1 LGHNA and CDR2 YNFKEQ. The junction had 10 bases not matched to a gene; V was cut back by 3 bases and J by 0 bases. DNA for the CDR3: TGTGCCAGCAGCCACAGCTCCGGGACTAGCGGAAGCTCCTACAATGAGCAGTTCTTC. Its translation: CASSHSSGTSGSSYNEQFF.

The chain carries TRBV5-1 and TRBJ2-1; D is undetermined. The V end lost 0 bases, the J end lost 12 bases, and 16 bases lay between the germline ends. The germline V gene has CDR1 SGHRS and CDR2 YFSETQ. The CDR3 is 14 amino acids. As DNA, the CDR3 is TGCGCCAGCAGCTTGGTGGCTCCGGATCGAGGGCAGTTCTTC. Translation: CASSLVAPDRGQFF.

This clonotype was seen ten or more times. V usage is TRBV24-1 and J usage is TRBJ1-5; 9 nucleotides line up with TRBD1. Germline CDR1 is KGHDR and CDR2 is SFDVKD. CDR3 size: 14 residues. The junction had 7 bases not matched to a gene; V was cut back by 4 bases and J by 10 bases. This CDR3 is CATSDPQGAEPQHF. CDR3 DNA sequence: TGTGCCACCAGTGACCCACAGGGGGCTGAACCCCAGCATTTT.

The genes are TRBV13 and TRBJ2-2; TRBD2 is a possible D gene (5 bases). The germline V gene encodes CDR1 PRHDT and CDR2 FYEKMQ (reference sequence). The germline V and J ends were trimmed by 5 bases and 9 bases, with 10 bases remaining between them. The CDR3 has 12 residues. DNA for the CDR3: TGTGCCAGCAGCGCCAGCGGCAGGGAGCTGTTTTTT. Translation gives CASSASGRELFF.

This clonotype was seen only a few times. The chain employs TRBV14 and TRBJ2-7, with D possibly matching TRBD2 (7 bases). The CDR3 is made up of 14 amino acids. Trimming took off 1 base at V and 9 bases at J, with 16 bases between the two ends. The germline V gene encodes CDR1 SGHDN and CDR2 FVKESK. CDR3 region: CASSQGRGPTGQYF. The CDR3, as DNA: TGTGCCAGCAGCCAAGGGCGGGGGCCTACGGGGCAGTACTTC.

This clonotype came up a few times. This chain links TRBV11-2 with TRBJ2-1; D perhaps matches TRBD1 (6 bases). Germline-derived CDR1 and CDR2 are SGHAT and FQNNGV. The CDR3 spans 16 residues. V lost 3 bases, J lost 6 bases, and 18 bases lay in between. The CDR3 DNA sequence: TGTGCCAGCAGCTTTTACTTCTCGGACAGATCCAATGAGCAGTTCTTC. As protein: CASSFYFSDRSNEQFF.

The table lists this clonotype with many counts. The chain has TRBV20-1 and TRBJ2-3; 10 bases agree with TRBD2. This CDR3 is built from 14 residues. Looked up from germline, CDR1 is DFQATT and CDR2 is SNEGSKA (reference sequence). The trim removed 6 bases at V and 2 bases at J, leaving 5 bases unmatched. CDR3 loop: CSAIGTSVTDTQYF. The CDR3 nucleotides are TGCAGTGCGATCGGGACTAGCGTCACAGATACGCAGTATTTT.

This clonotype was seen ten or more times. This chain uses TRBV4-2 with TRBJ2-5; 15 bases are shared with TRBD2. The CDR3 consists of 17 residues. With V trimmed by 2 bases and J by 6 bases, 7 bases remained unmatched. CDR1 is LGHNA, CDR2 YNFKEQ, per germline. The CDR3 DNA reads TGTGCCAGCAGCCAAACCGGACTAGCGGGAGGGGGTCAGACCCAGTACTTC. Its protein is CASSQTGLAGGGQTQYF.

V and J are TRBV12-3 or TRBV12-4 and TRBJ2-2, with 11 positions matching TRBD1. J was trimmed by 7 bases and V by 5 bases; bases with no gene match: 6. This CDR3 is built from 15 residues. The CDR3 nucleotides are TGTGCCAGCAGTCCCGGACAGGGGGCGAACGGGGAGCTGTTTTTT. Residues: CASSPGQGANGELFF.

This clonotype was recorded at least ten times. This chain joins TRBV24-1 and TRBJ2-2; 7 bases match TRBD1. Germline V gene lookup returns CDR1 KGHDR and CDR2 SFDVKD. V shed 4 bases, J shed 1 base, and the junction held 5 bases outside the gene matches. This CDR3 is built from 16 residues. CDR3: CATSDAGTENTGELFF. In DNA, the CDR3 is TGTGCCACCAGTGACGCCGGGACAGAGAACACCGGGGAGCTGTTTTTT.

There are many counts of this clonotype. The chain has TRBV27 and TRBJ2-7, with unresolved D. There are 13 residues in the CDR3. The V end was cut by 3 bases, the J end by 2 bases, with 8 bases between. Germline CDR1 is MNHEY and CDR2 is SMNVEV (reference sequence). The CDR3 nucleotides are TGTGCCAGCAGTTTCGGACCCACCTACGAGCAGTACGTC. This encodes CASSFGPTYEQYV.